This TCR beta chain came from a study of cytomegalovirus exposure and HLA in healthy donors. Between the trimmed V and J ends, which lost 3 bases and 5 bases, there was a span of 8 bases. Per germline, CDR1 SGHTA and CDR2 FQGNSA. There are 12 residues in the CDR3. Primers for the PCR totalled 60 Vbeta and 13 Jbeta. Repertoires were generated with immunoSEQ multiplex PCR, while TCRdb's copy carries only in-frame clones and drops some. The table has about 160,000 clones, 71% seen once. This sequence was found in a woman aged 25 to 39 in good health and CMV-seronegative. V and J are TRBV7-2 and TRBJ2-7; D may be TRBD2 (5 bases). The sample consisted of PBMCs. CDR3 coding DNA: TGTGCCAGCAGCTTTATGGGAGACGAGCAGTACTTC. Protein: CASSFMGDEQYF. Full variable domain (missing parts from reference TRBV7-2 and TRBJ2-7): GAGVSQSPSNKVTEKGKDVELRCDPISGHTALYWYRQSLGQGLEFLIYFQGNSAPDKSGLPSDRFSAERTGGSVSTLTIQRTQQEDSAVYLCASSFMGDEQYFGPGTRLTVT.